Sequencing of this T cell receptor beta chain was carried out in a study of blood T cell repertoires in COVID-19. The protocol was immunoSEQ multiplex PCR, while the TCRdb copy is restricted to in-frame clones and leaves out a portion. The table includes about 200,000 clones, about nine tenths detected once. The V gene end was trimmed by 3 bases and the J gene end by 5 bases; junction bases not matched to a gene: 3. The CDR3 covers 14 residues. Germline V lookup: CDR1 MGHRA, CDR2 YSYEKL. Each recovered donor of Cohort 3 presented with two negative PCRs, clearance, or symptom resolution. The TCR was taken from a woman aged 25 to 39 who had recovered from COVID-19. The chain carries TRBV4-1 and TRBJ2-3; 9 bases match TRBD2. The sequenced sample consisted of PBMCs or T cells enriched from blood (not recorded which). The CDR3 DNA sequence: TGCGCCAGCAGCCATACACTAGCGGGAGATACGCAGTATTTT. Amino acids: CASSHTLAGDTQYF.